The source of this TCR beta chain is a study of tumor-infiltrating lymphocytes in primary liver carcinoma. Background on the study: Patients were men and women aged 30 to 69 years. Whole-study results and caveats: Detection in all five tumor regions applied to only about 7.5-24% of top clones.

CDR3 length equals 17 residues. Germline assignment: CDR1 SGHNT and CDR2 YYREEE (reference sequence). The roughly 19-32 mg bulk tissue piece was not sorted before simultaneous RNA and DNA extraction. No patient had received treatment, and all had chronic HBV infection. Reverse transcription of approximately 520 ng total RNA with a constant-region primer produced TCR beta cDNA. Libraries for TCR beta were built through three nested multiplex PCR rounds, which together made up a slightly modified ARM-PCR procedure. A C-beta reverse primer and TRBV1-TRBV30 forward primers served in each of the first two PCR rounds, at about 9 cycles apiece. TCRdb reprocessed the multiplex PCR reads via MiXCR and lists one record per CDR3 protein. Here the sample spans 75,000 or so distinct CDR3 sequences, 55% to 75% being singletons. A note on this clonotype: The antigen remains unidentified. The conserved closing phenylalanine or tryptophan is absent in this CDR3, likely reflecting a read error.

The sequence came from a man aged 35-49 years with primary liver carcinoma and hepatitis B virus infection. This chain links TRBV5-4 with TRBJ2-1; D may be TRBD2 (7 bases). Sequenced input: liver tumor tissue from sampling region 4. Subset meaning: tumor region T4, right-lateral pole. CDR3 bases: TGTGCCAGCACCCGCGGGGGCACCGGCCGCGCAGCCGATGAACAGTTCCTC. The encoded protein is CASTRGGTGRAADEQFL.